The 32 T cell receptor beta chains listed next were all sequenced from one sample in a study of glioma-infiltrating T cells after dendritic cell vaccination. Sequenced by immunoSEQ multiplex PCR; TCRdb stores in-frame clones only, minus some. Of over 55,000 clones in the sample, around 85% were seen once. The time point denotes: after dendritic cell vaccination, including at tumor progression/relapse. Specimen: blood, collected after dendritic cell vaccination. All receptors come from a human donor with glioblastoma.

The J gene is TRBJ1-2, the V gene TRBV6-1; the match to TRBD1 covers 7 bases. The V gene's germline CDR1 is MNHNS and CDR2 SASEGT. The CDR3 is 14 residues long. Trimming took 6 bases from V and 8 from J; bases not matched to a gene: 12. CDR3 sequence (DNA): TGTGCCAGCAGACCACAGAGACAGGGCGACGGCTACACCTTC. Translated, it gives CASRPQRQGDGYTF.

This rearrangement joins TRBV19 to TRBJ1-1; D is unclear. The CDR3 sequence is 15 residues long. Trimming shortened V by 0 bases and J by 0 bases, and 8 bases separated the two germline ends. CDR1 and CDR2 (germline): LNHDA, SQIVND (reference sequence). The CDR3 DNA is TGTGCCAGTAGTATAGATGGGCAGATGAACACTGAAGCTTTCTTT. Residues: CASSIDGQMNTEAFF.

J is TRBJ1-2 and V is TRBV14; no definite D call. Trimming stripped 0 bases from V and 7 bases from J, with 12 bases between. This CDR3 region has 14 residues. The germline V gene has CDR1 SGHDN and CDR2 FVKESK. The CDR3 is CASSQDDVTGGYTF. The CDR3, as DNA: TGTGCCAGCAGCCAAGACGATGTAACTGGTGGCTACACCTTC.

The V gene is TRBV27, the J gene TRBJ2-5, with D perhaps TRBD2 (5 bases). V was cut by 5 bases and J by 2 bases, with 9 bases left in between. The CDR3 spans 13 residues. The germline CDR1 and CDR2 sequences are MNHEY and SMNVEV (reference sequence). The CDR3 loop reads CASSGLAQETQYF. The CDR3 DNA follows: TGTGCCAGCAGTGGGCTAGCTCAAGAGACCCAGTACTTC.

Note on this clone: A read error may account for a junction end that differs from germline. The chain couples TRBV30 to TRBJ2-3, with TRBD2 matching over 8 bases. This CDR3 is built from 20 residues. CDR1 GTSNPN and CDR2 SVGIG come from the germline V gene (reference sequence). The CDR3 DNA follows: TGTGCCCGGAGTGTATTTGTGGCGGGGGGCCTGGAGTGGGCGTCAGATACGCAGTATTTT. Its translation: CARSVFVAGGLEWASDTQYF. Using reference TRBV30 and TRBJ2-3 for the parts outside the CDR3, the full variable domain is SQTIHQWPATLVQPVGSPLSLECTVEGTSNPNLYWYRQAAGRGLQLLFYSVGIGQISSEVPQNLSASRPQDRQFILSSKKLLLSDSGFYLCARSVFVAGGLEWASDTQYFGPGTRLTVL.

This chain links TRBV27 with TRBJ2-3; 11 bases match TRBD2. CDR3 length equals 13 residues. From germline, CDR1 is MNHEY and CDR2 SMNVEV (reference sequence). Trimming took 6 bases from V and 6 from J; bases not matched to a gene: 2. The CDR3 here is CASRASGGDTQYF. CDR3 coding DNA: TGTGCCAGCAGGGCTAGCGGGGGGGATACGCAGTATTTT.

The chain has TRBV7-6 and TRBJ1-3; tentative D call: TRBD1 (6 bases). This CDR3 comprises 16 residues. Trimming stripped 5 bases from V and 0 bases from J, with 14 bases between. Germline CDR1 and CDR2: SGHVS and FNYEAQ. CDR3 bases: TGTGCCAGCAGCCAGACAGGACCCTTCTCTGGAAACACCATATATTTT. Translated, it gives CASSQTGPFSGNTIYF.

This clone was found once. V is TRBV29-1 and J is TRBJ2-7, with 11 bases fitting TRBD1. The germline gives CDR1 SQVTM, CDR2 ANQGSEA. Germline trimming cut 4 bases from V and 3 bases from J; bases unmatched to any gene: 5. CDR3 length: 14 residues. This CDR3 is CSVGRDRGIYEQYF. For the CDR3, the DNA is TGCAGCGTTGGCCGGGACAGGGGGATCTACGAGCAGTACTTC.

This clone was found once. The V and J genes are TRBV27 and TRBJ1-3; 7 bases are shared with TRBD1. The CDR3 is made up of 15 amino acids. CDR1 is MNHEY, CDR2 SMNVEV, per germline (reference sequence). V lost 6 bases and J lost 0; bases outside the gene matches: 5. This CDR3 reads CASSGTDVSGNTIYF. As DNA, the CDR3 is TGTGCCAGCAGCGGGACAGACGTCTCTGGAAACACCATATATTTT.

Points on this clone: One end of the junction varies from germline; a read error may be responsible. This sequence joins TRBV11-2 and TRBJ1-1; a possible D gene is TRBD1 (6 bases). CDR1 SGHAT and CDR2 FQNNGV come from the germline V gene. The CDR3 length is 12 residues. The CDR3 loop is CASSLVGASSRF. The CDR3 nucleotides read TGTGCCAGCAGCTTAGTGGGGGCCAGCTCCCGCTTT. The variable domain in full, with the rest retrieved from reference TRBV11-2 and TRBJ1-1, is EAGVAQSPRYKIIEKRQSVAFWCNPISGHATLYWYQQILGQGPKLLIQFQNNGVVDDSQLPKDRFSAERLKGVDSTLKIQPAKLEDSAVYLCASSLVGASSRFGQGTRLTVV.

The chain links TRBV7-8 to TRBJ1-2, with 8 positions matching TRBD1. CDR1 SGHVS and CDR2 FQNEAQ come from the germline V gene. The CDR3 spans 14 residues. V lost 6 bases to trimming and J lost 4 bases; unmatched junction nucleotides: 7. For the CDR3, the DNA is TGTGCCAGCAGTCGACAGGGGATGGGCTATGGCTACACCTTC. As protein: CASSRQGMGYGYTF.

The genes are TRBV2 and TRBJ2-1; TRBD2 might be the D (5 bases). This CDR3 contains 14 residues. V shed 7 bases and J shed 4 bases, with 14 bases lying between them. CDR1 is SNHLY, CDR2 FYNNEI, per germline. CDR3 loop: CASTPRRGYNEQFF. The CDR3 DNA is TGTGCCAGCACCCCCCGTCGGGGTTACAATGAGCAGTTCTTC.

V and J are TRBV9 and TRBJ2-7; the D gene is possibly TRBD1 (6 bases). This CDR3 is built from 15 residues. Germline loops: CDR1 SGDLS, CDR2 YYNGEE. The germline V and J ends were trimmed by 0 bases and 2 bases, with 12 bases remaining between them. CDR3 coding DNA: TGTGCCAGCAGCGTAGGCCAGGGGCTCGCCTACGAGCAGTACTTC. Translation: CASSVGQGLAYEQYF.

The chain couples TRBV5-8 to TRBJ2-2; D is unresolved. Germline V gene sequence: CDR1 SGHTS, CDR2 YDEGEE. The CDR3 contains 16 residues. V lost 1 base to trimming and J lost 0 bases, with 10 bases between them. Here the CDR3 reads CASSLLQVANTGELFF. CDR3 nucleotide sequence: TGTGCCAGCAGCTTGTTGCAGGTCGCGAACACCGGGGAGCTGTTTTTT.

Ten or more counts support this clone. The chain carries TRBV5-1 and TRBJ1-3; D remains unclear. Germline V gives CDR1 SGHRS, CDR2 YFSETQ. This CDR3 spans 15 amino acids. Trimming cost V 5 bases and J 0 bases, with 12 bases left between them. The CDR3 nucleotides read TGCGCCAGCAGGGCGGGCACTTTCTCTGGAAACACCATATATTTT. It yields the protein CASRAGTFSGNTIYF.

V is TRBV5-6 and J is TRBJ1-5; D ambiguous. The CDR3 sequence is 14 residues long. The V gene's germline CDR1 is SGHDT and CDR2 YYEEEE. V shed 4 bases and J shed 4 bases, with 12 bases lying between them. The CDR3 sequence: CASSPGTANQPQHF. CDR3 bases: TGTGCCAGCAGCCCCGGAACAGCTAATCAGCCCCAGCATTTT.

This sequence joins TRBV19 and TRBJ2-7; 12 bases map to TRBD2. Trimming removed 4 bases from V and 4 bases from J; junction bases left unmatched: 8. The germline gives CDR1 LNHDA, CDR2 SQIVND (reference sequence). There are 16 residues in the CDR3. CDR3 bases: TGTGCCAGTAGTACTAGTACTAGCGGGGGGTTGTACGAGCAGTACTTC. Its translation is CASSTSTSGGLYEQYF. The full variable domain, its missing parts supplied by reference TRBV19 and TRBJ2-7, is DGGITQSPKYLFRKEGQNVTLSCEQNLNHDAMYWYRQDPGQGLRLIYYSQIVNDFQKGDIAEGYSVSREKKESFPLTVTSAQKNPTAFYLCASSTSTSGGLYEQYFGPGTRLTVT.

The CDR3 nucleotides are TGTGCCACCCGGACAGGGGGCGCCGGGGAGCTGTTTTTT. Protein product: CATRTGGAGELFF. This rearrangement joins TRBV2 to TRBJ2-2; 11 positions match TRBD1. This CDR3 is 13 amino acids long. CDR1 and CDR2 (germline): SNHLY, FYNNEI. V trimming: 10 bases; J trimming: 6 bases; junction bases outside the gene matches: 4.

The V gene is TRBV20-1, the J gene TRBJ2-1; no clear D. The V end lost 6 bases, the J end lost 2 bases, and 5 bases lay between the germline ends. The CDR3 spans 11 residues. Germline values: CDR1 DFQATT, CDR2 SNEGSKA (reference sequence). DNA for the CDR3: TGCAGTGCGAGGACCTACAATGAGCAGTTCTTC. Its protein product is CSARTYNEQFF.

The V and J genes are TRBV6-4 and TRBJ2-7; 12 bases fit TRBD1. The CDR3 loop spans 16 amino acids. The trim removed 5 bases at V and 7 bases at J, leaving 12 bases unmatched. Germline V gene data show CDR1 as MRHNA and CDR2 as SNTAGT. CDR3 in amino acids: CASSPRPGQGAVEQYF. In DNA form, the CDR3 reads TGTGCCAGCAGTCCTAGACCGGGACAGGGGGCAGTTGAGCAGTACTTC.

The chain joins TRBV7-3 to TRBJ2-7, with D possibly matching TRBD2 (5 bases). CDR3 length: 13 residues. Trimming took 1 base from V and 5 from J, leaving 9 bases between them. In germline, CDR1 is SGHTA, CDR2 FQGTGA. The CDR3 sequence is CASSLSGPDEQYF. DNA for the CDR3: TGTGCCAGCAGCTTAAGCGGGCCGGACGAGCAGTACTTC. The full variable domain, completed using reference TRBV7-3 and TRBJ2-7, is GAGVSQTPSNKVTEKGKYVELRCDPISGHTALYWYRQSLGQGPEFLIYFQGTGAADDSGLPNDRFFAVRPEGSVSTLKIQRTERGDSAVYLCASSLSGPDEQYFGPGTRLTVT.

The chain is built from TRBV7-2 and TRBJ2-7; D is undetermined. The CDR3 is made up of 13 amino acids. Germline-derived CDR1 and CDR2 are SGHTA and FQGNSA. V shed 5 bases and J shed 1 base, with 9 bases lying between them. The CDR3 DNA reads TGTGCCAGCAGCGGTACAGAATCCTACGAGCAGTACTTC. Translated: CASSGTESYEQYF.

In DNA, the CDR3 is TGCGCCAGCAGTTCGACTAGCGGGTACCAAGAGACCCAGTACTTC. Translating gives CASSSTSGYQETQYF. The chain recombines TRBV5-1 with TRBJ2-5; TRBD2 matches at 10 bases. This CDR3 spans 15 amino acids. V lost 5 bases and J lost 0; bases outside the gene matches: 4. The germline V gene encodes CDR1 SGHRS and CDR2 YFSETQ.

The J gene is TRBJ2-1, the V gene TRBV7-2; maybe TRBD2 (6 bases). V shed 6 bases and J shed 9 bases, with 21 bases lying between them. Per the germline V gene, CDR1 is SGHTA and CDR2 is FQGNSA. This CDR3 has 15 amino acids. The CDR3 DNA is TGTGCCAGCAGTGCTTCGGGCGGGGCGGCGGGTGAGCAGTTCTTC. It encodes CASSASGGAAGEQFF. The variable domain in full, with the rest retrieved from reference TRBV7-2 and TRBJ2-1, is GAGVSQSPSNKVTEKGKDVELRCDPISGHTALYWYRQSLGQGLEFLIYFQGNSAPDKSGLPSDRFSAERTGGSVSTLTIQRTQQEDSAVYLCASSASGGAAGEQFFGPGTRLTVL.

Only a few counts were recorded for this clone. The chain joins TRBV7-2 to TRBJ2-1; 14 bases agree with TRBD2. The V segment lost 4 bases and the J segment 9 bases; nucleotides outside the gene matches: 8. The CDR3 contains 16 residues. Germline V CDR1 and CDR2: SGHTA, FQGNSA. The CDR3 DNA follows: TGTGCCAGCAGCTCCACACGACTAGCGGGGGGGGGTGAGCAGTTCTTC. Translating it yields CASSSTRLAGGGEQFF.

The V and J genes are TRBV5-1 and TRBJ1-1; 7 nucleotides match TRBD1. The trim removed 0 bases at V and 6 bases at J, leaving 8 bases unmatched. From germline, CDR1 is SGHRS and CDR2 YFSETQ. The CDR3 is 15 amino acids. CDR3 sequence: CASSLGDRVLAEAFF. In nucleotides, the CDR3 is TGCGCCAGCAGCTTGGGTGACAGGGTACTGGCTGAAGCTTTCTTT.

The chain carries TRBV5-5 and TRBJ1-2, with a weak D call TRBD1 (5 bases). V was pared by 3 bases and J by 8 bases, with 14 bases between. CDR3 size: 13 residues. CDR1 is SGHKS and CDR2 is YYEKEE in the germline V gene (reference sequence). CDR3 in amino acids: CASSSEGLEGYTF. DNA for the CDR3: TGTGCCAGCAGCTCCGAGGGACTCGAGGGCTACACCTTC. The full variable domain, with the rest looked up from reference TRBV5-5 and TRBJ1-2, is DAGVTQSPTHLIKTRGQQVTLRCSPISGHKSVSWYQQVLGQGPQFIFQYYEKEERGRGNFPDRFSARQFPNYSSELNVNALLLGDSALYLCASSSEGLEGYTFGSGTRLTVV.

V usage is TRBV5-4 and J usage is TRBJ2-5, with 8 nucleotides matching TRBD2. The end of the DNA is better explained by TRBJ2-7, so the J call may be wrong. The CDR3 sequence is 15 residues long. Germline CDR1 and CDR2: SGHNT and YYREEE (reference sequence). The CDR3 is CASRSSGEYLYEQYF. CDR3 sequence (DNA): TGTGCCAGCAGGAGTAGCGGGGAGTATCTCTACGAGCAGTACTTC.

The CDR3 loop reads CASANGGGGGYTF. CDR3 coding DNA: TGTGCCAGCGCAAACGGGGGCGGGGGCGGCTACACCTTC. The rearrangement joins TRBV2 to TRBJ1-2; the D gene is possibly TRBD1 (6 bases). The CDR3 spans 13 residues. Germline V gives CDR1 SNHLY, CDR2 FYNNEI. Trimming took off 8 bases at V and 8 bases at J, with 18 bases between the two ends.

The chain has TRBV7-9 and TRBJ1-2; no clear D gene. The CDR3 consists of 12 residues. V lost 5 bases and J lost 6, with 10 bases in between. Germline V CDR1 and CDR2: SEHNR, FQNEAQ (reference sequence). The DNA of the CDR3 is TGTGCCAGCAGCCTCGGGGAAGATGGCTACACCTTC. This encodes CASSLGEDGYTF.

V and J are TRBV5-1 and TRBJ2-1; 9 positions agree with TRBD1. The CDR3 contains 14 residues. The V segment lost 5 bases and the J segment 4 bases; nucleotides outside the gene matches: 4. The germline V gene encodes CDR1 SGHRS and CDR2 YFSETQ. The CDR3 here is CASRQGAGYNEQFF. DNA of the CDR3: TGCGCCAGCAGACAGGGGGCAGGATACAATGAGCAGTTCTTC.

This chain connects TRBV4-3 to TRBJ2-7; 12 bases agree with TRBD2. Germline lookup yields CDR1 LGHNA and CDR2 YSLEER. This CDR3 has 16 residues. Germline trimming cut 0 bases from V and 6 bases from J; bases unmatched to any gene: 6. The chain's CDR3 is CASSQDPSGGASEQYF. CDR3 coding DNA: TGCGCCAGCAGCCAAGATCCTAGCGGGGGGGCAAGCGAGCAGTACTTC.